Below are 21 T cell receptor beta chains sequenced from a single sample in a study of shared clonotypes between healthy human individuals. The repertoire was sequenced with immunoSEQ multiplex PCR; TCRdb's copy has only in-frame clones and lacks some. The sample contains under 1,100,000 clones, around four fifths of which appear only once. The sequenced sample consisted of memory CD4+ T cells sorted from blood. The subset is: CD45RA-negative fraction. The source is a man between 18 and 29 years old in good health.

This chain uses TRBV19 with TRBJ2-7, with D perhaps matching TRBD1 (6 bases). V lost 6 bases and J 3 bases, leaving 15 bases between the germline ends. Germline V gives CDR1 LNHDA, CDR2 SQIVND (reference sequence). The CDR3 has 14 residues. The CDR3 coding sequence is TGTGCCAGTAGCCCAGGGACATCGGTCTACGAGCAGTACTTC. Encoded protein: CASSPGTSVYEQYF.

Comment on this clone: One end of the junction does not line up with germline, which may come from a read error. The chain joins TRBV5-4 to TRBJ1-6, with unresolved D. CDR1 is SGHNT and CDR2 is YYREEE in the germline V gene (reference sequence). This CDR3 has 13 residues. The CDR3 is CASSTWEGSPLHF. The DNA of the CDR3 is TGTGCCAGCAGCACCTGGGAAGGGTCACCCCTCCATTTT. Filled out from reference TRBV5-4 and TRBJ1-6, the complete variable domain reads ETGVTQSPTHLIKTRGQQVTLRCSSQSGHNTVSWYQQALGQGPQFIFQYYREEENGRGNFPPRFSGLQFPNYSSELNVNALELDDSALYLCASSTWEGSPLHFGNGTRLTVT.

As concerns this clone: The same CDR3 arises from other DNA sequences in this sample as well. The chain combines TRBV2 with TRBJ1-2; tentatively, D is TRBD1 (6 bases). Germline V gene sequence: CDR1 SNHLY, CDR2 FYNNEI. This CDR3 spans 13 amino acids. Trimming took 0 bases from V and 5 from J, leaving 7 bases between them. The CDR3 DNA sequence: TGTGCCAGCAGTGAAGCAGGGGGGTATGGCTACACCTTC. Residues: CASSEAGGYGYTF.

The rearrangement uses TRBV6-1 and TRBJ1-6, with no clear D. CDR3 length: 14 amino acids. V gave up 10 bases and J gave up 7 bases, with 17 bases separating them. The V gene's germline CDR1 is MNHNS and CDR2 SASEGT. CDR3 sequence (DNA): TGTGCCACTACACCGTGGGCCCAAAATTCACCCCTCCACTTT. Amino acid sequence: CATTPWAQNSPLHF.

This clone was counted many times. The V gene is TRBV6-6, the J gene TRBJ1-1; 7 bases fit TRBD1. Germline V gene lookup returns CDR1 MNHNY and CDR2 SVGAGI (reference sequence). Trimming removed 2 bases from V and 5 bases from J; junction bases left unmatched: 5. This CDR3 region has 14 residues. The CDR3 protein is CASSYRTGNTEAFF. The CDR3 nucleotides are TGTGCCAGCAGTTACAGGACAGGAAATACTGAAGCTTTCTTT.

J is TRBJ2-1 and V is TRBV10-3, with 10 nucleotides matching TRBD2. Germline V CDR1 and CDR2: ENHRY, SYGVKD. The CDR3 extends over 15 amino acids. The V segment lost 3 bases and the J segment 5 bases; nucleotides outside the gene matches: 4. DNA for the CDR3: TGTGCCATCAGTGACGCTAGCGGGGGAAACAATGAGCAGTTCTTC. This translates into CAISDASGGNNEQFF.

The V gene is TRBV7-2, the J gene TRBJ2-7; D is undetermined. In germline, CDR1 is SGHTA, CDR2 FQGNSA. There are 14 residues in the CDR3. V lost 1 base and J lost 4, with 11 bases in between. CDR3 nucleotides: TGTGCCAGCAGCTTAGTAGGAGCACAATACGAGCAGTACTTC. This translates into CASSLVGAQYEQYF.

In the case of this clone: Other DNA sequences of this sample code for an identical CDR3. The chain employs TRBV2 and TRBJ2-7; weak D call: TRBD1 (5 bases). This CDR3 comprises 12 residues. CDR1 SNHLY and CDR2 FYNNEI come from the germline V gene. The V gene lost 4 bases and the J gene lost 3 bases, with 7 bases spanning the gap. This CDR3 reads CASSGQGYEQYF. In DNA, the CDR3 is TGTGCCAGCAGTGGGCAGGGCTACGAGCAGTACTTC.

This clone was observed a single time. The J gene is TRBJ1-2, the V gene TRBV2, with 9 bases aligning to TRBD1. This CDR3 is 14 amino acids long. CDR1 is SNHLY, CDR2 FYNNEI, per germline. Trimming removed 6 bases from V and 4 bases from J; junction bases left unmatched: 6. This chain's CDR3 is CASRDRGGGYGYTF. The CDR3 DNA reads TGTGCCAGCAGAGACAGGGGGGGTGGCTATGGCTACACCTTC. The full variable domain, with the rest looked up from reference TRBV2 and TRBJ1-2, is EPEVTQTPSHQVTQMGQEVILRCVPISNHLYFYWYRQILGQKVEFLVSFYNNEISEKSEIFDDQFSVERPDGSNFTLKIRSTKLEDSAMYFCASRDRGGGYGYTFGSGTRLTVV.

This rearrangement joins TRBV11-3 to TRBJ2-5; tentatively, D is TRBD1 or TRBD2 (6 bases each). The CDR3 spans 15 residues. Trimming stripped 5 bases from V and 1 base from J, with 14 bases between. Germline V gene lookup returns CDR1 SGHNT and CDR2 YENEEA. The CDR3: CASSPGAGPQETQYF. As DNA, the CDR3 is TGTGCCAGCAGCCCGGGGGCGGGCCCCCAAGAGACCCAGTACTTC.

The table lists this clone with a count of one. Different DNA sequences within this sample yield the same CDR3. The chain combines TRBV5-1 with TRBJ2-3; weak D call: TRBD1 (5 bases). Germline lookup yields CDR1 SGHRS and CDR2 YFSETQ. The CDR3 contains 14 residues. Trimming took off 0 bases at V and 0 bases at J, with 5 bases between the two ends. CDR3 in DNA: TGCGCCAGCAGCTTGGCAGGGAGCACAGATACGCAGTATTTT. Translated, it gives CASSLAGSTDTQYF. Full variable domain (rest looked up from reference TRBV5-1 and TRBJ2-3): KAGVTQTPRYLIKTRGQQVTLSCSPISGHRSVSWYQQTPGQGLQFLFEYFSETQRNKGNFPGRFSGRQFSNSRSEMNVSTLELGDSALYLCASSLAGSTDTQYFGPGTRLTVL.

The genes are TRBV5-4 and TRBJ2-2; 11 nucleotides match TRBD2. Germline CDR1 and CDR2: SGHNT and YYREEE (reference sequence). The ends lost 5 bases at V and 2 bases at J; junction bases unmatched: 5. The CDR3 is made up of 16 amino acids. The CDR3 nucleotides read TGTGCCAGCAGGAGGGGACTAGCGGCAAACACCGGGGAGCTGTTTTTT. Translated: CASRRGLAANTGELFF.

This sequence joins TRBV28 and TRBJ1-2, with 7 bases aligning to TRBD1. The V gene's germline CDR1 is MDHEN and CDR2 SYDVKM. V lost 5 bases, J lost 8 bases, and 5 bases stayed unmatched. CDR3 length: 12 amino acids. The CDR3 sequence is CASSPRDRGYTF. CDR3 sequence (DNA): TGTGCCAGCAGTCCGCGGGACAGAGGCTACACCTTC.

V and J are TRBV4-1 and TRBJ2-2; D remains unclear. The V and J ends lost 1 base and 6 bases respectively, with 9 bases between them. The CDR3 sequence is 14 residues long. From germline, CDR1 is MGHRA and CDR2 YSYEKL. The CDR3 protein is CASSQGETPGELFF. The CDR3 coding sequence is TGCGCCAGCAGCCAAGGGGAAACCCCCGGGGAGCTGTTTTTT.

This clone was seen a single time. The chain links TRBV7-2 to TRBJ2-1; 8 bases are shared with TRBD2. V trimming: 3 bases; J trimming: 0 bases; junction bases outside the gene matches: 1. The germline CDR1 and CDR2 sequences are SGHTA and FQGNSA. This CDR3 is 15 amino acids long. CDR3: CASSFRGGSYNEQFF. The DNA of the CDR3 is TGTGCCAGCAGCTTCCGGGGGGGCTCCTACAATGAGCAGTTCTTC.

The V call is TRBV6-5, the J call TRBJ1-3; 11 nucleotides agree with TRBD1. This CDR3 is built from 13 residues. The germline V gene has CDR1 MNHEY and CDR2 SVGAGI. Unmatched junction bases numbered 5, after V lost 2 bases and J lost 14 bases. The CDR3 coding sequence is TGTGCCAGCAGTTACGCAGGACAGGGGGCCGTATATTTT. Protein: CASSYAGQGAVYF.

The table lists this clone with a few counts. The chain joins TRBV5-6 to TRBJ2-3, with a weak D call TRBD2 (7 bases). The CDR3 totals 15 residues. CDR1 is SGHDT, CDR2 YYEEEE, per germline. V gave up 2 bases and J gave up 1 base, with 11 bases separating them. CDR3 sequence: CASSFGGGGTDTQYF. The DNA of the CDR3 is TGTGCCAGCAGCTTTGGGGGGGGCGGCACAGATACGCAGTATTTT.

V is TRBV10-2 and J is TRBJ1-1; TRBD1 is a possible D gene (5 bases). V was trimmed by 0 bases and J by 11 bases, leaving 10 bases between them. Germline V gene data show CDR1 as WSHSY and CDR2 as SAAADI. The CDR3 totals 12 residues. The CDR3 protein is CASSESGGEAFF. As DNA, the CDR3 is TGCGCCAGCAGTGAGTCCGGGGGTGAGGCTTTCTTT.

J is TRBJ2-1 and V is TRBV10-3; 9 bases line up with TRBD2. Germline-derived CDR1 and CDR2 are ENHRY and SYGVKD. The V gene end was trimmed by 10 bases and the J gene end by 2 bases; junction bases not matched to a gene: 0. The CDR3 runs to 12 residues. The CDR3 DNA reads TGTGCCAGCGGGGGGGCCTACAATGAGCAGTTCTTC. Translated, it gives CASGGAYNEQFF.

The V call is TRBV6-4, the J call TRBJ2-2; 11 nucleotides line up with TRBD2. Germline loops: CDR1 MRHNA, CDR2 SNTAGT. This CDR3 spans 16 amino acids. Trimming removed 5 bases from V and 6 bases from J; junction bases left unmatched: 8. The CDR3 nucleotides are TGTGCCAGCAGTCCCCTTAGCGGGGGGGCCTCCGGGGAGCTGTTTTTT. The encoded protein is CASSPLSGGASGELFF.

The chain is built from TRBV9 and TRBJ2-7; 7 bases agree with TRBD1. From germline, CDR1 is SGDLS and CDR2 YYNGEE. V was clipped by 1 base and J by 2 bases; unmatched bases: 6. The CDR3 length is 15 residues. CDR3 amino acids: CASSVLGTAAYEQYF. CDR3 coding DNA: TGTGCCAGCAGCGTACTCGGGACAGCCGCCTACGAGCAGTACTTC.